Listed below are T cell receptor beta chains from one sample, sequenced in a study of CD8+ T cells in alopecia areata. Produced via immunoSEQ multiplex PCR; TCRdb's table is partial and in-frame only. The data show around 300,000 clones, roughly 60% seen once. Sequenced material: CD4+ T cells sorted from blood, taken at roughly week 53, from a patient treated with tofacitinib. These TCRs come from a human donor with alopecia areata. CDR3s include the opening cysteine and the closing phenylalanine or tryptophan.

v_call: TRBV6-5; j_call: TRBJ2-7; cdr3_aa: CASSYSPWDEQYF
v_call: TRBV4-3; j_call: TRBJ2-1; cdr3_aa: CASSQDRLLAGGNEQFF
v_call: TRBV2; j_call: TRBJ2-3; cdr3_aa: CASSERLASTDTQYF
v_call: TRBV5-1; j_call: TRBJ2-7; cdr3_aa: CASSYAGLSEQYF
v_call: TRBV29-1; j_call: TRBJ1-2; cdr3_aa: CSVGNLYGYTF
v_call: TRBV5-1; j_call: TRBJ2-5; cdr3_aa: CASSLGGNQETQYF
v_call: TRBV4-1; j_call: TRBJ2-1; cdr3_aa: CASSQGSISGQFF
v_call: TRBV29-1; j_call: TRBJ2-1; cdr3_aa: CSVSSLTGNNEQFF
v_call: TRBV29-1; j_call: TRBJ1-2; cdr3_aa: CSAGEGSLGYTF
v_call: TRBV13; j_call: TRBJ2-7; cdr3_aa: CASSLQGDSYEQYF
v_call: TRBV30; j_call: TRBJ1-2; cdr3_aa: CAWRTPLGTGGVYGYTF
v_call: TRBV5-1; j_call: TRBJ2-1; cdr3_aa: CASSLANEQFF
v_call: TRBV12-5; j_call: TRBJ2-5; cdr3_aa: CASGQGVQQAQYF
v_call: TRBV7-3; j_call: TRBJ2-5; cdr3_aa: CASSLSSGGGMTQYF
v_call: TRBV9; j_call: TRBJ2-2; cdr3_aa: CASRSRNTGELFF
v_call: TRBV30; j_call: TRBJ1-2; cdr3_aa: CAWRQGAHGYTF
v_call: TRBV4-2; j_call: TRBJ2-6; cdr3_aa: CASSQSGTGDPSGANVLTF
v_call: TRBV18; j_call: TRBJ1-1; cdr3_aa: CASSHGQGNTEAFF
v_call: TRBV30; j_call: TRBJ1-2; cdr3_aa: CAWSLKGTETFFYGYTF
v_call: TRBV9; j_call: TRBJ2-2; cdr3_aa: CASSQGAGQNTGELFF
v_call: TRBV5-1; j_call: TRBJ2-5; cdr3_aa: CASSLAPGGLETQYF
v_call: TRBV6-4; j_call: TRBJ2-1; cdr3_aa: CASSDYGQGSSTETKGQFF